This T cell receptor (beta chain) came from a study of T cells after yellow fever vaccination (dated by TCRdb to the late 2010s). In terms of the full investigation: The SMART-Seq v4 Ultra Low Input RNA kit was used to prepare libraries from fractions with low cell numbers. To follow T-cell clones before and after both primary and booster YFV17D yellow fever vaccination, bulk TCR alpha and beta repertoires underwent longitudinal sequencing. The cohort comprised two healthy male donors, one aged 18 to 29 and one aged 30 to 40 years. Blood samples were taken at several timepoints before and after primary and secondary immunization, and bulk PBMC replicates and cell subsets were isolated. Summary of the overall study and its limitations: A small fraction of clonotypes appeared in both the CD4 and CD8 compartments, likely as a result of convergent recombination. Computational filtering was needed because FACS-sorted repertoires could contain abundant contaminating clonotypes from the bulk population. After the booster, most clones that had expanded after primary vaccination were detected again (around 95% of CD4 and around 88% of CD8), suggesting broad maintenance of memory. Compared with the primary T-cell response, the secondary T-cell response was faster but weaker, reaching its peak on day 5 rather than on day 15. Because only two donors were included in the study, the extent to which the findings can be generalized is limited.

The sample's treatment or condition label, in plain terms: live attenuated yellow fever vaccine strain. At each blood-draw timepoint, two biological replicates of bulk PBMCs were obtained. A standard Ficoll-Paque protocol was used to isolate PBMCs from peripheral blood. RNA was extracted with TriZol from bulk PBMCs, CD4 and CD8 fractions, and dextramer-positive and dextramer-negative fractions. This clonotype was counted many times. Its antigen has not been determined. No much larger clone is present one base from it, and per-base qualities are unavailable. Sequencing was carried out with an Illumina NovaSeq 6000. TCR cDNA was synthesized by 5'RACE template switching, through which a universal primer site and unique molecular identifiers were introduced. cDNA synthesis was primed from both the TCR alpha and TCR beta constant segments. Library amplification involved two PCR steps, and the second step added sample barcodes and sequencing adapters. Sequencing of libraries was done on Illumina HiSeq 2500 (2x100 bp) or NovaSeq (2x150 bp). Concerning the study's data processing: MIGEC was used to demultiplex reads and collapse the reads into UMI consensus sequences, and MiXCR was used for V(D)J alignment. Clonotypes responding to the vaccine were identified with edgeR on replicate PBMC samples, with the criteria of FDR below 0.01 and a log2 fold change above 5 up to day 15. Bulk clonotypes were assigned CD4 or CD8 identity according to which sequenced CD4 or CD8 repertoire held them at higher abundance. TCRdb passed the public sequencing reads through fastp at Q25 and MiXCR, retaining productive beta sequences. Each CDR3 protein gets just one entry, which takes the most common genes and DNA from the rows behind it. TCRdb, rather than the study authors, made the V and J calls. Within this sample are approximately 330,000 distinct CDR3 sequences, with over 3.5% of them counted one time only. The ten largest clones add up to under 30% of the sample.

Trimming at the junction amounts to 1 base on V and 7 bases on J, and the germline ends lie 14 bases apart. Spanning cysteine to phenylalanine, the CDR3 consists of 15 amino acids. The kept DNA is CDR3 alone, 45 bases in frame from the first base. CDR1 and CDR2 were assigned from the germline V gene as ENHRY and SYGVKD. This TCR came from a man aged 18 to 29 who received the YFV17D yellow fever vaccine. The sample in question was PBMCs, obtained 5 days after the yellow fever booster vaccination. The chain is encoded by TRBV10-3 joined to TRBJ2-1, with a weak D call of TRBD1 (5 bases match). The CDR3 loop reads CAISELAAKGNEQFF. The nucleotide sequence is TGTGCCATCAGTGAGTTGGCAGCAAAGGGGAATGAGCAGTTCTTC.